Presented here are 10 T cell receptor beta chains from one specimen sequenced in a study of T cells in Graves' hyperthyroidism and ophthalmopathy. TCR beta CDR3 sequences were amplified from RNA transcripts. HTBI primers were the set used in a first-round RT-PCR of the TCR CDR3. TCRdb re-called the multiplex PCR reads through MiXCR, storing one row per CDR3 protein. The data show 250,000 to 300,000 distinct CDR3 sequences, with about 19% seen just once and just under 40% held by the top ten. The sample was blood. The origin of the receptors is a man aged 50 to 59 with Graves' ophthalmopathy.

This clonotype was seen only a few times. V usage is TRBV20-1 and J usage is TRBJ2-2; D not certain. The germline gives CDR1 DFQATT, CDR2 SNEGSKA (reference sequence). V gave up 2 bases and J gave up 2 bases, with 12 bases separating them. The CDR3 totals 15 residues. This CDR3 is CSARPLETNTGELFF. The CDR3 DNA sequence: TGCAGTGCTAGACCCCTAGAAACCAACACCGGGGAGCTGTTTTTT.

This clonotype appeared many times. The chain is built from TRBV28 and TRBJ2-5; TRBD1 matches 7 bases. The CDR3 contains 13 residues. Trimming cost V 6 bases and J 5 bases; bases outside gene matches: 6. Germline lookup yields CDR1 MDHEN and CDR2 SYDVKM. This CDR3 is CASSTDRVETQYF. The CDR3 nucleotides are TGTGCCAGCAGCACCGACAGGGTCGAGACCCAGTACTTC.

This clonotype was counted between two and nine times. The V call is TRBV28, the J call TRBJ2-2; weak D call: TRBD2 (6 bases). CDR3 length: 14 residues. With 5 bases removed from V and 1 base from J, the gap between germline ends came to 8 bases. Germline assignment: CDR1 MDHEN and CDR2 SYDVKM. The DNA for the CDR3 is TGTGCCAGCAGTCGGGGAGGGAACACCGGGGAGCTGTTTTTT. Residues: CASSRGGNTGELFF.

This clonotype was counted at least ten times. V gene TRBV3-1 combines with J gene TRBJ2-5; D ambiguous. This CDR3 contains 12 residues. CDR1 is LGHDT, CDR2 YNNKEL, per germline (reference sequence). V was shortened by 1 base and J by 8 bases, with 8 bases between the two germline ends. The CDR3 is CASSQVEKTQYF. The DNA for the CDR3 is TGTGCCAGCAGCCAAGTAGAGAAAACCCAGTACTTC.

In its sample, this clonotype was seen many times. J is TRBJ1-1 and V is TRBV6-5; D not certain. Trimming removed 2 bases from V and 11 bases from J, with 9 bases in between. Germline V CDR1 and CDR2: MNHEY, SVGAGI. CDR3 size: 11 residues. The CDR3 region is CASSYGGRAFF. DNA of the CDR3: TGTGCCAGCAGTTACGGAGGGCGGGCTTTCTTT.

This clonotype was seen ten or more times. The chain is built from TRBV28 and TRBJ2-1; 9 bases align to TRBD2. The trim removed 6 bases at V and 2 bases at J, leaving 14 bases unmatched. Germline lookup yields CDR1 MDHEN and CDR2 SYDVKM. CDR3 length: 18 residues. The CDR3 nucleotides are TGTGCCAGCAGCCCCACCCTCTTAGCGGGAGAGGCCTACAATGAGCAGTTCTTC. Its protein is CASSPTLLAGEAYNEQFF.

In its sample, this clonotype was seen many times. The chain couples TRBV7-3 to TRBJ1-1; possible D gene TRBD1, 5 bases. The CDR3 length is 14 residues. The V gene lost 4 bases and the J gene lost 5 bases, with 14 bases spanning the gap. Looked up from germline, CDR1 is SGHTA and CDR2 is FQGTGA. CDR3 in DNA: TGTGCCAGCAGCTCCAGGGTGGGAGGAACTGAAGCTTTCTTT. Its translation is CASSSRVGGTEAFF. Variable domain in full (rest from reference TRBV7-3 and TRBJ1-1): GAGVSQTPSNKVTEKGKYVELRCDPISGHTALYWYRQSLGQGPEFLIYFQGTGAADDSGLPNDRFFAVRPEGSVSTLKIQRTERGDSAVYLCASSSRVGGTEAFFGQGTRLTVV.

This clonotype turned up a few times. The CDR3 DNA reads TGTGCCAGCAGCTTAGCGCGAGGCGGACAGCTGGAGCAGTTCTTC. Translated: CASSLARGGQLEQFF. The chain is built from TRBV7-2 and TRBJ2-1, with a weak D call TRBD1 (6 bases). The V end lost 0 bases, the J end lost 10 bases, and 16 bases lay between the germline ends. The CDR3 is made up of 15 amino acids. Germline CDR1 reads SGHTA; CDR2 reads FQGNSA.

The CDR3 spells CAISESGLAEPTDTQYF. The CDR3 DNA is TGTGCCATCAGTGAGTCGGGACTAGCGGAACCCACAGATACGCAGTATTTT. This chain uses TRBV10-3 with TRBJ2-3; 11 bases match TRBD2. Germline-derived CDR1 and CDR2 are ENHRY and SYGVKD. With 0 bases clipped from V and 2 bases from J, the junction kept 4 bases outside the gene matches. CDR3 size: 17 residues.

This clonotype was observed at least ten times. The chain couples TRBV6-1 to TRBJ1-1, with 7 bases identical to TRBD1. V shed 9 bases and J 4 bases; nucleotides not matched to a gene: 17. Germline CDR1 MNHNS, CDR2 SASEGT. This CDR3 spans 16 amino acids. The CDR3 DNA reads TGTGCCAGTCAGAAAAGGACAGGAGGGGACGGCACTGAAGCTTTCTTT. Translating it yields CASQKRTGGDGTEAFF.